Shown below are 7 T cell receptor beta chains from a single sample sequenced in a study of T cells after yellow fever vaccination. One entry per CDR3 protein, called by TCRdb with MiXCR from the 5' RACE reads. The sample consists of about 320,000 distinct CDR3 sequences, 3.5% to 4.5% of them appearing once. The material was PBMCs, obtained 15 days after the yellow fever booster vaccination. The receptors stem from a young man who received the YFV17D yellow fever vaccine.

CDR3 amino acids: CSASPGLNTGTQYF. In DNA, the CDR3 is TGCAGTGCTAGTCCGGGACTGAACACCGGGACCCAGTACTTC. V and J are TRBV20-1 and TRBJ2-5, with a possible D match to TRBD2 (6 bases). The germline V and J ends were trimmed by 3 bases and 7 bases, with 18 bases remaining between them. CDR1 and CDR2 (germline): DFQATT, SNEGSKA (reference sequence). The CDR3 runs 14 residues.

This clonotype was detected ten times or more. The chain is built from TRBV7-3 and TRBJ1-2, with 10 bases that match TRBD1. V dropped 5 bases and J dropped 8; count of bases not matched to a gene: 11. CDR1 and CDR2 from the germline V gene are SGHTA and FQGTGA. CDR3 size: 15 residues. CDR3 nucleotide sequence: TGTGCCAGCAGCCCGAGAAGCGGGACAGGGGTGGGCTACACCTTC. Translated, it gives CASSPRSGTGVGYTF.

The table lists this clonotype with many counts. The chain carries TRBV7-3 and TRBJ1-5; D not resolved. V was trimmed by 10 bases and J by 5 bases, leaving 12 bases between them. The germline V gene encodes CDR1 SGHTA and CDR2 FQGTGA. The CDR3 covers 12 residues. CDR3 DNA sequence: TGTGCCACATTCACGGACTATCAGCCCCAGCATTTT. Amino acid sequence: CATFTDYQPQHF.

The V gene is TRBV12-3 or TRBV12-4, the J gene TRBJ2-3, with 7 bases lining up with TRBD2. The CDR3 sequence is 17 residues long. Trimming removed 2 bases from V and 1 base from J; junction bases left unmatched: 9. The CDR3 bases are TGTGCCAGCAGTTTATCCCGCGGGGGAATTGGCACAGATACGCAGTATTTT. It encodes CASSLSRGGIGTDTQYF.

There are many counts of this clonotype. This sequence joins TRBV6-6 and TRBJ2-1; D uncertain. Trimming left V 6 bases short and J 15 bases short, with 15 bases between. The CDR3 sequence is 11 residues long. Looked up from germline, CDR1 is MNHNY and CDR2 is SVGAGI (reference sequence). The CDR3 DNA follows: TGTGCCAGCAGCCCGCAGGTCAGGCGGTTCTTC. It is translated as CASSPQVRRFF.

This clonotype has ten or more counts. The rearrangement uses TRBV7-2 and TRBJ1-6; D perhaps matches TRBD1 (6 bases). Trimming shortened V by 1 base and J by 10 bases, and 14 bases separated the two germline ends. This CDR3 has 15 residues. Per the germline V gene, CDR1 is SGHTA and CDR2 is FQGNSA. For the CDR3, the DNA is TGTGCCAGCAGCTTAGTGGGAGGGGGAGGGTCACCCCTCCACTTT. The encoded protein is CASSLVGGGGSPLHF.

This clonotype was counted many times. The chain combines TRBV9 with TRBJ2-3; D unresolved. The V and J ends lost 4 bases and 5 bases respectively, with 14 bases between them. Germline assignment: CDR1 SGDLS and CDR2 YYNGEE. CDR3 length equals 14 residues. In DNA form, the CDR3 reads TGTGCCAGCAGCAGACAACTGGACGGAGATACGCAGTATTTT. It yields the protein CASSRQLDGDTQYF.